This T cell receptor (beta chain) came from a study of OX40 agonist ivuxolimab in advanced cancers. The overall study: In this cohort, patients received ivuxolimab, an agonistic anti-OX40 (CD134) antibody.

Excluded were patients having autoimmune disease history or systemic immunosuppression. Study outcomes and limitations: Expanded clones were, on average, more numerous in CD8+ T cells than in CD4+. Clones of CD4+ and CD8+ blood T cells grew by week 6 at doses of 0.1 to 3.0 mg/kg.

To note about this clone: Its antigen is currently unknown.

Profiled with immunoSEQ multiplex PCR; TCRdb holds only in-frame clones, not every one. This table holds roughly 80,000 clones, 90% found once. The germline V and J ends were trimmed by 4 bases and 2 bases, with 12 bases remaining between them. CDR1 KGHSH and CDR2 LQKENI come from the germline V gene. This CDR3 contains 14 residues. The TCR originated in an adult with an advanced solid tumor such as melanoma, head and neck, liver or kidney cancer. The material was CD4+ or CD8+ T cells sorted from blood, obtained in a trial of the OX40 agonist ivuxolimab. The rearrangement links TRBV18 to TRBJ2-7; D tentatively fits TRBD1 or TRBD2 (5 bases each). The CDR3 nucleotides are TGTGCCAGCTCACTCCGGGACGGAACCTACGAGCAGTACTTC. This codes for CASSLRDGTYEQYF.